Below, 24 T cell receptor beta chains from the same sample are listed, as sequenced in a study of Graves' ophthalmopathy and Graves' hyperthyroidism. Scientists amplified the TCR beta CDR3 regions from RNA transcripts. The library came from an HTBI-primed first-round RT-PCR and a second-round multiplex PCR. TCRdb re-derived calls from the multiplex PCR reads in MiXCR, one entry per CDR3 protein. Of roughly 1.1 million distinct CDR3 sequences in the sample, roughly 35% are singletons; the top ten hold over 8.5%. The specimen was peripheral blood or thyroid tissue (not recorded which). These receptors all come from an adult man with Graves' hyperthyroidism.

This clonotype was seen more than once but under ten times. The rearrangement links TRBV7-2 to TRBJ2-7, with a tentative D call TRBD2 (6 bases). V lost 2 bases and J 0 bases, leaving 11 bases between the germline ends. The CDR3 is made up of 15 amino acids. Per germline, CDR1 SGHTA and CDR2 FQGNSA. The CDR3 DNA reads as TGTGCCAGCAGCTTATTGGGACTTTCCTCCTACGAGCAGTACTTC. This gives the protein CASSLLGLSSYEQYF.

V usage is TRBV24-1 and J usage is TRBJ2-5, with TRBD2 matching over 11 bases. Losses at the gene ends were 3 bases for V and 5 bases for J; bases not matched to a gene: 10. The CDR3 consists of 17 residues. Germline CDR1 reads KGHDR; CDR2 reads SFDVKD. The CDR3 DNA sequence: TGTGCCACCAGTGATGCAACTAGCGGGGGCGGTGGGGAGACCCAGTACTTC. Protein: CATSDATSGGGGETQYF.

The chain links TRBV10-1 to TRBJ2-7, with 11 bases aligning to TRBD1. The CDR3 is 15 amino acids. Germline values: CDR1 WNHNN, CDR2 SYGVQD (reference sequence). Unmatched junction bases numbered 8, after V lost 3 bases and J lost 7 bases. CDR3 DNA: TGCGCCAGCAGTGATACGGGGGGGACAGGGGGAGAGCAGTACTTC. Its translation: CASSDTGGTGGEQYF.

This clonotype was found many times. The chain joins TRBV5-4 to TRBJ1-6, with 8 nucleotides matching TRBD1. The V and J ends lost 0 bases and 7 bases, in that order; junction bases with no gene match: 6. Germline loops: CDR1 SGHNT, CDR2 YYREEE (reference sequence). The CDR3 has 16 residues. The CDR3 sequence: CASSLATGGGNSPLHF. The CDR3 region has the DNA TGTGCCAGCAGCTTGGCCACAGGGGGTGGAAATTCACCCCTCCACTTT.

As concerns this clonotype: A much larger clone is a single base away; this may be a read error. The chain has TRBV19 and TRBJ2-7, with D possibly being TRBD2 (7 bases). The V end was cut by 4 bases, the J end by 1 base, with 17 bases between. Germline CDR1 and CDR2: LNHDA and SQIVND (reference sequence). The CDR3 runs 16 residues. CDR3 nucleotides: TGTGCCAGTAGTACGCGAAGCGGGGACATTTCCTACGAGCAGTACTTC. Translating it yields CASSTRSGDISYEQYF.

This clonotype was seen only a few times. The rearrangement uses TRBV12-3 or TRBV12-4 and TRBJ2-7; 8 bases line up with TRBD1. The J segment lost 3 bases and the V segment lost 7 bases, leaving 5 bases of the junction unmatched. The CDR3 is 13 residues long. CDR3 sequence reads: CASTYGTGYEQYF. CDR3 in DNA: TGTGCCAGCACCTACGGGACAGGCTACGAGCAGTACTTC.

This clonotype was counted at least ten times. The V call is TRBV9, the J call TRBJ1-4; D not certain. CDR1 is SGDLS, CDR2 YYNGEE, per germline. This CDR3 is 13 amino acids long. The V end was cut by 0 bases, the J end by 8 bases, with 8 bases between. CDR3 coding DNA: TGTGCCAGCAGCGTAGCTATTGGAGAAAAACTGTTTTTT. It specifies CASSVAIGEKLFF. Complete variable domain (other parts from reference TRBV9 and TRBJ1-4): DSGVTQTPKHLITATGQRVTLRCSPRSGDLSVYWYQQSLDQGLQFLIQYYNGEERAKGNILERFSAQQFPDLHSELNLSSLELGDSALYFCASSVAIGEKLFFGSGTQLSVL.

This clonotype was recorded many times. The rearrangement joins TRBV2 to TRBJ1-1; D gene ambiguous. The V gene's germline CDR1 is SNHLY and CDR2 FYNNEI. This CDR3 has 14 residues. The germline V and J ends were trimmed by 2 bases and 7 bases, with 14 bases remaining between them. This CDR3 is CASSESIVGVEAFF. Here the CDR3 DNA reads TGTGCCAGCAGTGAAAGCATAGTGGGTGTTGAAGCTTTCTTT.

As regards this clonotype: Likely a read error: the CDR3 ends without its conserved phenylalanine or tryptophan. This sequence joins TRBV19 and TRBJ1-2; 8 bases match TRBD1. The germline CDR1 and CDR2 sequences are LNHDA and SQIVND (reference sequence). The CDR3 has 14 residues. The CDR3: CASTLTGVNYGYTL. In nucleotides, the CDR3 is TGTGCCAGTACTCTGACAGGGGTGAACTACGGCTACACCCTC.

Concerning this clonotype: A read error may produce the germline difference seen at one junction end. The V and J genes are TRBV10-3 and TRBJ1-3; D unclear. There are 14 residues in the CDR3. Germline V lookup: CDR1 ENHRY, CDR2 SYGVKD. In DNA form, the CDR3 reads TGTGCCATCAGTGACGACCCCCGTGGAGACACCATATATTTT. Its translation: CAISDDPRGDTIYF.

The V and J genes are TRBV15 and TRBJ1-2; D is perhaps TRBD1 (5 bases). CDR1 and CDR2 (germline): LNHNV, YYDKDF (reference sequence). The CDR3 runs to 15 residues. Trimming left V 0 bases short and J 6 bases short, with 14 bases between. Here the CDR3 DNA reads TGTGCCACCAGCAGAGATGGGGCAGCAACTAATGGCTACACCTTC. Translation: CATSRDGAATNGYTF.

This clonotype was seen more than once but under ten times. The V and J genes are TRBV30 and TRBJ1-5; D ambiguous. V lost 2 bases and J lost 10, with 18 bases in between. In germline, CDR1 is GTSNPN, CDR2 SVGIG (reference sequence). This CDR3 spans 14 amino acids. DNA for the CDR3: TGTGCCTGGAGTCCGATCGATGTGGGGATTCCCCAGCATTTT. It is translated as CAWSPIDVGIPQHF.

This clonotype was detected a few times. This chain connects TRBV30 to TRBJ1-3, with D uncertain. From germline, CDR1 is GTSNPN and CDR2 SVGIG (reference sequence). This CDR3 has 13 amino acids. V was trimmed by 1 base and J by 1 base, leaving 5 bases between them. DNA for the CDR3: TGTGCCTGGAGTGAAAATTCTGGAAACACCATATATTTT. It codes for CAWSENSGNTIYF.

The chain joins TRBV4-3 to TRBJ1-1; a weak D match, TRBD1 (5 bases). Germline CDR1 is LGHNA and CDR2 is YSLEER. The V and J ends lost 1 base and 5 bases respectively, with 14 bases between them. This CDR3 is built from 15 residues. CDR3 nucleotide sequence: TGCGCCAGCAGCCAAGGGGACGGTGTGCGAACTGAAGCTTTCTTT. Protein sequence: CASSQGDGVRTEAFF.

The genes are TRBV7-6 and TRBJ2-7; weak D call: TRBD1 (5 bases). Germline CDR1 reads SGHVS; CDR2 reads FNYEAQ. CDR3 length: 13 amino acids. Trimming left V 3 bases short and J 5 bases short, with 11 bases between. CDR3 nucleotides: TGTGCCAGCAGCTTTCGGCAGGGCAACGAGCAGTACTTC. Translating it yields CASSFRQGNEQYF.

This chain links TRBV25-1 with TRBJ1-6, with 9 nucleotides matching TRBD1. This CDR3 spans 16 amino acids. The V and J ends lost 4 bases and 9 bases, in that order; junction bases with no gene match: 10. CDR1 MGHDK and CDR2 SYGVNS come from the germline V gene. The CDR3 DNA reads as TGTGCCAGCAGTGCCAATACCGGGACAGGGTTTTCACCCCTCCACTTT. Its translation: CASSANTGTGFSPLHF.

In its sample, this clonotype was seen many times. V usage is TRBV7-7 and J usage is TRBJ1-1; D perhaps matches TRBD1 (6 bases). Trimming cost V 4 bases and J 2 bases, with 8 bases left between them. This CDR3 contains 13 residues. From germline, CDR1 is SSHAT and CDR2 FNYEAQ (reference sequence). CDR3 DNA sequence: TGTGCCAGCAGCTCAGGGGAAAACACTGAAGCTTTCTTT. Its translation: CASSSGENTEAFF. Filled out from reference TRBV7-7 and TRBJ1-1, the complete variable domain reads GAGVSQSPRYKVTKRGQDVTLRCDPISSHATLYWYQQALGQGPEFLTYFNYEAQPDKSGLPSDRFSAERPEGSISTLTIQRTEQRDSAMYRCASSSGENTEAFFGQGTRLTVV.

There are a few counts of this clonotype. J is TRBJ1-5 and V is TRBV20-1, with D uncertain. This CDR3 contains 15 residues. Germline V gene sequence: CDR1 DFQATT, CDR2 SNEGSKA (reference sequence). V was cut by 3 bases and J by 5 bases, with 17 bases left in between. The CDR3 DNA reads TGCAGTGCTAGTTCAAATATACCCGACGATCAGCCCCAGCATTTT. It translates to CSASSNIPDDQPQHF.

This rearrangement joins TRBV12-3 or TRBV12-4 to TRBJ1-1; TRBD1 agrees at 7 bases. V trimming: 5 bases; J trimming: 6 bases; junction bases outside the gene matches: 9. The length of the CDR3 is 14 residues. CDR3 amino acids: CASSRTGYGAEAFF. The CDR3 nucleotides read TGTGCCAGCAGTCGGACAGGTTATGGCGCTGAAGCTTTCTTT.

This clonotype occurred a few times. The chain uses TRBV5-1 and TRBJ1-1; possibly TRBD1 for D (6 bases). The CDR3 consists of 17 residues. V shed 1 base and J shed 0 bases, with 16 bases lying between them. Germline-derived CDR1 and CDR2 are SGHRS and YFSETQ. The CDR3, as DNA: TGCGCCAGCAGCTTGATTGCCAGGGGAAGGGTGAACACTGAAGCTTTCTTT. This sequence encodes CASSLIARGRVNTEAFF.

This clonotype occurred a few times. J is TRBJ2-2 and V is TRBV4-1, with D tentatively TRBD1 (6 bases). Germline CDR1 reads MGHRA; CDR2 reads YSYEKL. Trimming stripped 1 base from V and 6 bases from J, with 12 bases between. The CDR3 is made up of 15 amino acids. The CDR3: CASSQGQGPAGELFF. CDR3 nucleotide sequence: TGCGCCAGCAGCCAAGGTCAGGGGCCAGCCGGGGAGCTGTTTTTT.

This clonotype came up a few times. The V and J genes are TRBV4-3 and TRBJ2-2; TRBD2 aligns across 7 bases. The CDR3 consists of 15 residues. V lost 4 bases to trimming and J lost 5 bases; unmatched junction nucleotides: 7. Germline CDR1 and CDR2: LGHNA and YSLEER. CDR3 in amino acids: CASSRAGVTTGELFF. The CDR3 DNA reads TGCGCCAGCAGCCGTGCGGGAGTGACGACCGGGGAGCTGTTTTTT.

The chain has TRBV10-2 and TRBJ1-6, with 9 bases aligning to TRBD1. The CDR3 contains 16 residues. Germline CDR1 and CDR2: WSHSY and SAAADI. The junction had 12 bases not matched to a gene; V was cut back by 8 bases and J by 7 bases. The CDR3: CASGNTTGGANSPLHF. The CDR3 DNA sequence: TGCGCCAGCGGGAATACAACAGGGGGCGCCAATTCACCCCTCCACTTT.

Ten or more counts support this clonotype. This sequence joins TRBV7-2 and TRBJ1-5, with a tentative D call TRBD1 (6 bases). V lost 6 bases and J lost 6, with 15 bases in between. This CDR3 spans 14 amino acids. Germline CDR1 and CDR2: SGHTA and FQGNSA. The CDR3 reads CASRARGAGQPQHF. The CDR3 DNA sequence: TGTGCCAGCAGAGCCAGGGGAGCGGGTCAGCCCCAGCATTTT. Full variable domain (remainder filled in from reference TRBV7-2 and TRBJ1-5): GAGVSQSPSNKVTEKGKDVELRCDPISGHTALYWYRQSLGQGLEFLIYFQGNSAPDKSGLPSDRFSAERTGGSVSTLTIQRTQQEDSAVYLCASRARGAGQPQHFGDGTRLSIL.